This TCR beta chain was found in a study of blood T cell repertoires in COVID-19. The study assigned cohorts using participant-reported clinical history. Recovered status in Cohort 3 required two negative PCRs, clearance, or symptom resolution. Original handling: Nucleated cell counts were estimated from reference gene primer amplification. Profiled with immunoSEQ multiplex PCR; TCRdb holds only in-frame clones, not every one. V and J calls plus clone size are reproduced from that table; the DNA served to infer D and trimming. This repertoire shows 250,000 to 350,000 clones, more than 75% found once; its top ten account for about 9.4%. This clone was picked up one time. The TCR comes from a woman younger than 35 who had recovered from COVID-19. Specimen: PBMCs or T cells enriched from blood (not recorded which).

For the CDR3, the DNA is TGTGCCAGCAGCTTGGGAGCAGGGGAGACTGAAGCTTTCTTT. Amino acids: CASSLGAGETEAFF. The chain links TRBV5-4 to TRBJ1-1; TRBD1 is a possible D gene (6 bases). Trimming pared 0 bases from V and 5 bases from J, leaving 11 bases between. This CDR3 has 14 amino acids. Germline V gene lookup returns CDR1 SGHNT and CDR2 YYREEE (reference sequence).